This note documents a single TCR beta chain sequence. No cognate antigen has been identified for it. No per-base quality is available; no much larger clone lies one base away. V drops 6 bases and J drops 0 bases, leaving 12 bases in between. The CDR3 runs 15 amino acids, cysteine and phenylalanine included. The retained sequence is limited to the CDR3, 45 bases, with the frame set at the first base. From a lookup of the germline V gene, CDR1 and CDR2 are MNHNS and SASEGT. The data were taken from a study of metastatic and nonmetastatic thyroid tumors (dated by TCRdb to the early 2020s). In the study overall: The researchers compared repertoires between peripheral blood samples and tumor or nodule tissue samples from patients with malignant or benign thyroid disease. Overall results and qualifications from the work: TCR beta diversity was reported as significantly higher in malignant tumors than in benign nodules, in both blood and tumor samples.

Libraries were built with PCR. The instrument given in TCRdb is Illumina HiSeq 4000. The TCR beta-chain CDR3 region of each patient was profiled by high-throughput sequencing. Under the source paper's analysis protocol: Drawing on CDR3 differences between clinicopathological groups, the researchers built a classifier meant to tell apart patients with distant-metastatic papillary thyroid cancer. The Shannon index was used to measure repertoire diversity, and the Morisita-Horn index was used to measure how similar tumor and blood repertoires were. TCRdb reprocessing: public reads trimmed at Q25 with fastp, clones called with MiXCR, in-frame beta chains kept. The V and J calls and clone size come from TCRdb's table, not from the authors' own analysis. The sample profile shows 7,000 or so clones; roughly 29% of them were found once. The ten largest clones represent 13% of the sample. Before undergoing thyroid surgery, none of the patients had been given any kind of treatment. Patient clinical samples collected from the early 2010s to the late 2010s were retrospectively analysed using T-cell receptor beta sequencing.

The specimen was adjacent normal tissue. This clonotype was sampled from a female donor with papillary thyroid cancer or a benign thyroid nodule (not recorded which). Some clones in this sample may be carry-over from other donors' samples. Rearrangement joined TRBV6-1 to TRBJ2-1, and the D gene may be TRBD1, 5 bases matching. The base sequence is TGTGCCAGCAGCATCCAGGGCGACTCCTACAATGAGCAGTTCTTC. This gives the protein CASSIQGDSYNEQFF.